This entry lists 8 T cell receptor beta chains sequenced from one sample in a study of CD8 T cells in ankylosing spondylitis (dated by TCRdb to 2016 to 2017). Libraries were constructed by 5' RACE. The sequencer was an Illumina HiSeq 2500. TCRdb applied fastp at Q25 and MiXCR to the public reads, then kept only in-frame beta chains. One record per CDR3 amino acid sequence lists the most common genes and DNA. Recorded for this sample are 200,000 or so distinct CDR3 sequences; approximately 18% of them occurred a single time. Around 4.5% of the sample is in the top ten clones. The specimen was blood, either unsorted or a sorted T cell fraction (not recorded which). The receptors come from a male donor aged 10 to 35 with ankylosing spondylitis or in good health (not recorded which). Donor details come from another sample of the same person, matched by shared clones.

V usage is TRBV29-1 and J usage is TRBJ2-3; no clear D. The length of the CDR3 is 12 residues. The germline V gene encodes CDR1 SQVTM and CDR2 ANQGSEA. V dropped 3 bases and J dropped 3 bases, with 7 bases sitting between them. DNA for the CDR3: TGCAGCGTTGATGTGGGTACAGATACGCAGTATTTT. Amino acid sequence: CSVDVGTDTQYF.

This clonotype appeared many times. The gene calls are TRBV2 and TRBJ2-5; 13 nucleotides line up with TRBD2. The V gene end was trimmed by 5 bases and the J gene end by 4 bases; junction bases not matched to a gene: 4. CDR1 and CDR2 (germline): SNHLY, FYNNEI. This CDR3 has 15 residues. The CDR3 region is CASSTGTSGIETQYF. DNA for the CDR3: TGTGCCAGCAGTACCGGGACTAGCGGGATAGAGACCCAGTACTTC.

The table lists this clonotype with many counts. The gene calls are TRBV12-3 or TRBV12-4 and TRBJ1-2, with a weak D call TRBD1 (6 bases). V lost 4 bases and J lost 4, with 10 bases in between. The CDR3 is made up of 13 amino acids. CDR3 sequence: CASSSWGLYGYTF. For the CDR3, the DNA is TGTGCCAGCAGTTCTTGGGGGCTCTATGGCTACACCTTC.

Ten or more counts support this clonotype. The CDR3 region is CASSLFGQGASYNEQFF. Here the CDR3 DNA reads TGTGCCAGCAGCTTATTTGGACAGGGGGCTTCTTACAATGAGCAGTTCTTC. V is TRBV7-2 and J is TRBJ2-1, with TRBD1 matching 11 bases. CDR1 is SGHTA, CDR2 FQGNSA, per germline. V was pared by 2 bases and J by 4 bases, with 7 bases of the junction left unmatched. This CDR3 is built from 17 residues. Using reference TRBV7-2 and TRBJ2-1 for the parts outside the CDR3, the full variable domain is GAGVSQSPSNKVTEKGKDVELRCDPISGHTALYWYRQSLGQGLEFLIYFQGNSAPDKSGLPSDRFSAERTGGSVSTLTIQRTQQEDSAVYLCASSLFGQGASYNEQFFGPGTRLTVL.

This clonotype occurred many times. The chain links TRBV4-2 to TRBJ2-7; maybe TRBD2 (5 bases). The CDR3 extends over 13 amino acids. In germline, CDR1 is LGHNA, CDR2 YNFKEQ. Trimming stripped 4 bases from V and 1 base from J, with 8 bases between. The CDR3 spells CASSPGSSYEQYF. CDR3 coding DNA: TGTGCCAGCAGCCCGGGGTCATCCTACGAGCAGTACTTC.

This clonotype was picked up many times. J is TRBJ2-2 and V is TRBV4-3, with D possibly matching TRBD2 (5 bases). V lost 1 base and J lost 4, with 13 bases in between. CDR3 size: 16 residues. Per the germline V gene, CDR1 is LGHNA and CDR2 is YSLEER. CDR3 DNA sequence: TGCGCCAGCAGCCAAGGACGGGATCCGATCACCGGGGAGCTGTTTTTT. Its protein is CASSQGRDPITGELFF.

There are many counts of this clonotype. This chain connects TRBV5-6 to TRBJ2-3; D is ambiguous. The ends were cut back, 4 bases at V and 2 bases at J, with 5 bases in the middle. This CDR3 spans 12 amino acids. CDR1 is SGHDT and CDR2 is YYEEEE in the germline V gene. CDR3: CASSVSTDTQYF. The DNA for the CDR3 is TGTGCCAGCAGCGTTTCCACAGATACGCAGTATTTT.

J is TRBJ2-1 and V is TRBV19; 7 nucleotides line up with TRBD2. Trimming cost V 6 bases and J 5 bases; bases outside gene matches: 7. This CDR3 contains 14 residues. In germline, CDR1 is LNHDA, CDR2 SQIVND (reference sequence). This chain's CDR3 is CASRNWTRDNEQFF. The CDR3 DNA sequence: TGTGCCAGTAGGAACTGGACTAGGGACAATGAGCAGTTCTTC.